Shown below are 4 T cell receptor beta chains from a single sample sequenced in a study of blood T cell repertoires in COVID-19. Generated by immunoSEQ multiplex PCR, the TCRdb table keeps only in-frame clones and is missing some. The sample contains around 300,000 clones, over 75% of which appear only once. The source material was peripheral blood. The receptors come from a man aged 18 to 29 with active or convalescent COVID-19.

This chain links TRBV18 with TRBJ1-4; 8 nucleotides agree with TRBD1. V lost 6 bases to trimming and J lost 3 bases; unmatched junction nucleotides: 9. The CDR3 has 16 residues. Germline values: CDR1 KGHSH, CDR2 LQKENI. The CDR3 loop reads CASSVSQGAANEKLFF. The CDR3 coding sequence is TGTGCCAGCTCCGTGAGCCAGGGGGCGGCTAATGAAAAACTGTTTTTT.

The rearrangement joins TRBV24-1 to TRBJ1-4; tentative D call: TRBD1 (6 bases). This CDR3 is 21 amino acids long. Trimming left V 2 bases short and J 0 bases short, with 24 bases between. Germline CDR1 KGHDR, CDR2 SFDVKD. The CDR3 DNA sequence: TGTGCCACCAGTGATTGGGGGGGGGCCGGCCGATTCTTTGCAACTAATGAAAAACTGTTTTTT. Amino acid sequence: CATSDWGGAGRFFATNEKLFF.

J is TRBJ1-6 and V is TRBV2; D is possibly TRBD1 (6 bases). This CDR3 is 16 amino acids long. With 3 bases removed from V and 4 bases from J, the gap between germline ends came to 13 bases. The germline V gene has CDR1 SNHLY and CDR2 FYNNEI. The CDR3 DNA reads TGTGCCAGCAGTGAGGAAGGGGGATATTATAATTCACCCCTCCACTTT. This gives the protein CASSEEGGYYNSPLHF.

The chain carries TRBV19 and TRBJ1-1; D gene unclear. CDR3 length: 14 residues. Looked up from germline, CDR1 is LNHDA and CDR2 is SQIVND (reference sequence). V lost 8 bases and J lost 8, with 21 bases in between. The CDR3 is CASPNWTAHLEAFF. CDR3 nucleotides: TGTGCCAGTCCCAACTGGACTGCCCACTTAGAAGCTTTCTTT.